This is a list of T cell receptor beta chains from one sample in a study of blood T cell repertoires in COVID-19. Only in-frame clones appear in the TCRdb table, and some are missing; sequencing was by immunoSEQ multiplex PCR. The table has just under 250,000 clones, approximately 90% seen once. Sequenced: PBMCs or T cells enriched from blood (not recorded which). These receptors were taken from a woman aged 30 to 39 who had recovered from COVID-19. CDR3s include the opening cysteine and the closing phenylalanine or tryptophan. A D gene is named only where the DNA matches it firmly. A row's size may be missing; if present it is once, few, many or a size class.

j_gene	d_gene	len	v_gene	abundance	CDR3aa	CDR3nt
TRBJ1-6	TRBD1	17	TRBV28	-	CASSSQGTGETNSPLHF	TGTGCCAGCAGTTCCCAAGGGACAGGGGAGACCAATTCACCCCTCCACTTT
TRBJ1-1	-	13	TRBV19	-	CASRNLQGTEAFF	TGTGCCAGTAGGAATTTACAGGGCACTGAAGCTTTCTTT
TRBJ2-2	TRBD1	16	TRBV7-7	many	CASSFTGTGVPGELFF	TGTGCTAGCAGCTTTACCGGGACAGGGGTGCCCGGGGAGCTGTTTTTT
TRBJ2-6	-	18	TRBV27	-	CASSLLTPTTSGANVLTF	TGTGCCAGCAGTTTACTAACGCCTACTACCTCTGGGGCCAACGTCCTGACTTTC
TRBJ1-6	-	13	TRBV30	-	CAWKFYSNSPLHF	TGTGCCTGGAAGTTCTACAGTAATTCACCCCTCCACTTT
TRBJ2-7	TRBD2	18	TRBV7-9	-	CASSLVPGLAGDWTEQYF	TGTGCCAGCAGCTTAGTTCCGGGACTAGCGGGAGATTGGACCGAGCAGTACTTC
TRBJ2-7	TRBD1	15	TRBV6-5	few	CASSYGDRVEYEQYF	TGTGCCAGCAGTTACGGTGACAGGGTTGAGTACGAGCAGTACTTC
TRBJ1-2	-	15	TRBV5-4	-	CASSLFGQREYGYTF	TGTGCCAGCAGCCTATTTGGGCAGAGAGAGTATGGCTACACCTTC
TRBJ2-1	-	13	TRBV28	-	CASRQGGGNEQFF	TGTGCCAGCCGCCAGGGAGGGGGAAATGAGCAGTTCTTC
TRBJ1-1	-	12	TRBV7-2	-	CASSLQRLQAFF	TGTGCCAGCAGCCTCCAGCGGTTACAAGCTTTCTTT
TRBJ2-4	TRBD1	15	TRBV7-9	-	CASSQGTGGQNIQYF	TGTGCCAGCAGCCAAGGGACAGGTGGGCAGAACATTCAGTACTTC
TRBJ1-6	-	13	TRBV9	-	CASSVLEASPLHF	TGTGCCAGCAGCGTATTGGAGGCCTCACCCCTCCACTTT
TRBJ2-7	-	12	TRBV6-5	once	CASSLSPYEQYF	TGTGCCAGCAGTCTAAGTCCCTACGAGCAGTACTTC
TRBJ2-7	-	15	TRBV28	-	CASSSRRRFTYEQYF	TGTGCCAGCAGTTCAAGACGGAGATTCACCTACGAGCAGTACTTC
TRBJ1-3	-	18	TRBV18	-	CASSPILADSYSGNTIYF	TGTGCCAGCTCACCAATTCTAGCGGACAGCTACTCTGGAAACACCATATATTTT
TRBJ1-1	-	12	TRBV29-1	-	CSVEEGGSEAFF	TGCAGCGTTGAAGAGGGAGGGTCTGAAGCTTTCTTT
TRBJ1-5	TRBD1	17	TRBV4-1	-	CASSPSQGLNSNQPQHF	TGCGCCAGCAGCCCCTCACAGGGGTTGAATAGCAATCAGCCCCAGCATTTT
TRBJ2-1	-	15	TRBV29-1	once	CSVGFRLKERGEQFF	TGCAGCGTTGGATTTCGGCTAAAGGAAAGGGGGGAGCAGTTCTTC
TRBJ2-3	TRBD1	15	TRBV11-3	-	CASSSRDSLPHTQYF	TGTGCCAGCAGCTCCCGGGACAGCCTCCCACATACGCAGTATTTT
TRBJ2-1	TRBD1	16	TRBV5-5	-	CASSFRTGDRYNEQFF	TGTGCCAGCAGCTTCCGGACAGGCGATAGATACAATGAGCAGTTCTTC
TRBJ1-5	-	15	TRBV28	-	CASSLGTHSNQPQHF	TGTGCCAGCAGTCTAGGGACTCATAGCAATCAGCCCCAGCATTTT
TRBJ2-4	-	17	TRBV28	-	CASSLLGAGQDKNIQYF	TGTGCCAGCAGTTTATTAGGCGCAGGGCAGGATAAAAACATTCAGTACTTC
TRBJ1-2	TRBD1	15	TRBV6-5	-	CASSRDRSEVDGYTF	TGTGCCAGCAGCCGGGACAGGTCGGAAGTCGATGGCTACACCTTC
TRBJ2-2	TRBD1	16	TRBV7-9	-	CASSSIPGQDTGELFF	TGTGCCAGCAGCTCCATCCCAGGACAGGACACCGGGGAGCTGTTTTTT
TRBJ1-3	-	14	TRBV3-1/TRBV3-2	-	CASSHSIPGNTIYF	TGTGCCAGCAGCCACAGTATACCTGGAAACACCATATATTTT
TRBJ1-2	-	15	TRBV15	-	CATSNLYRGFYGYTF	TGTGCCACCAGCAACCTATACCGGGGTTTCTATGGCTACACCTTC
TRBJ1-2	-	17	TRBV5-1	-	CASSLAPTGGGSYGYTF	TGCGCCAGCAGCTTGGCCCCAACTGGGGGGGGGTCCTATGGCTACACCTTC
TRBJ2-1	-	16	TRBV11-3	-	CASSRDRGLGDDEQFF	TGTGCCAGCAGCCGTGACCGAGGGTTGGGAGACGATGAGCAGTTCTTC
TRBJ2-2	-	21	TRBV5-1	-	CASSLAVFFSAGRQADGELFF	TGCGCCAGCAGCTTGGCCGTTTTTTTTAGCGCGGGACGGCAAGCGGACGGGGAGCTGTTTTTT
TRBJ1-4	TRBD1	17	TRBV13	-	CASSFQGVGGINEKLFF	TGTGCCAGCAGCTTTCAAGGTGTAGGGGGCATTAATGAAAAACTGTTTTTT
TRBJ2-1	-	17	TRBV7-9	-	CASSLAFSGDSYNEQFF	TGTGCCAGCAGCTTAGCTTTCTCGGGGGACTCCTACAATGAGCAGTTCTTC
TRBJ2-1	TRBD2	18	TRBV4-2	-	CASSQGSLAGGRDNEQFF	TGTGCCAGCAGCCAAGGGAGCTTAGCGGGAGGGCGGGACAATGAGCAGTTCTTC
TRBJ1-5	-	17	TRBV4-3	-	CASSQGLGSIWDQPQHF	TGCGCCAGCAGCCAAGGATTAGGGAGTATCTGGGATCAGCCCCAGCATTTT
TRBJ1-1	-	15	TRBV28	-	CASSFFRQRNTEAFF	TGTGCCAGCAGTTTTTTTCGACAGAGGAACACTGAAGCTTTCTTT
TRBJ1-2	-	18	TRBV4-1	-	CASSQEGVRDEPNYGYTF	TGCGCCAGCAGCCAAGAGGGCGTGCGGGACGAGCCTAACTATGGCTACACCTTC
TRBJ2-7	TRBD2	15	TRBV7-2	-	CASSLEAGTFYEQYF	TGTGCCAGCAGCTTAGAAGCGGGAACCTTCTACGAGCAGTACTTC
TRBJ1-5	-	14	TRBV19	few	CASSIDRLSGAQHF	TGTGCCAGTAGTATAGATCGGCTCTCCGGGGCCCAGCATTTT